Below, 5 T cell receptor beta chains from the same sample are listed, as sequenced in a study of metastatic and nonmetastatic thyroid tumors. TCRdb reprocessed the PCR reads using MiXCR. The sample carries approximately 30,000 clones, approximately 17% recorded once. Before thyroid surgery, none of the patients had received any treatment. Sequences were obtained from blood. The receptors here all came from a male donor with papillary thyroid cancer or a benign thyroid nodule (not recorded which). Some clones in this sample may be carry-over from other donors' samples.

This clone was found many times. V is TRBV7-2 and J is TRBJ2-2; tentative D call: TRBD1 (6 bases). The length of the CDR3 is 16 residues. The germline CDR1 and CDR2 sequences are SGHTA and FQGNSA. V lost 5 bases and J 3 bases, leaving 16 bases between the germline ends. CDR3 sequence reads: CASSTFGTPYTGELFF. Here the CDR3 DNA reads TGTGCCAGCAGCACTTTTGGGACACCGTACACCGGGGAGCTGTTTTTT.

The CDR3 DNA follows: TGCGCCAGCAGCACCCGGGACGACTCCTACGAGCAGTACTTC. Its protein is CASSTRDDSYEQYF. The chain combines TRBV4-1 with TRBJ2-7; D tentatively fits TRBD1 or TRBD2 (5 bases each). The CDR3 covers 14 residues. V was clipped by 5 bases and J by 0 bases, with 11 bases between them. CDR1 and CDR2 from the germline V gene are MGHRA and YSYEKL.

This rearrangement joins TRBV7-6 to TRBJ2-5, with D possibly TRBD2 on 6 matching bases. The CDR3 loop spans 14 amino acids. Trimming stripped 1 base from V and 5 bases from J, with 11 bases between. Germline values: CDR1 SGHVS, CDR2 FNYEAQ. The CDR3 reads CASSLGGGSETQYF. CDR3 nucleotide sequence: TGTGCCAGCAGCTTAGGGGGAGGATCGGAGACCCAGTACTTC.

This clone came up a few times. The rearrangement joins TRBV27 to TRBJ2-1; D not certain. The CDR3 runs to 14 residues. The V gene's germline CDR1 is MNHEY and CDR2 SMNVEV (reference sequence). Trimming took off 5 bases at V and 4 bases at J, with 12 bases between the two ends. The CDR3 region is CASSGGVPYNEQFF. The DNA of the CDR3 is TGTGCCAGCAGTGGCGGTGTTCCATACAATGAGCAGTTCTTC.

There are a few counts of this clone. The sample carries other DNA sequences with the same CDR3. Here the CDR3 DNA reads TGTGCCAGTAGTATCCGGGATGGGAATCAGCCCCAGCATTTT. Translated, it gives CASSIRDGNQPQHF. The V and J genes are TRBV19 and TRBJ1-5; the D is unclear. The CDR3 consists of 14 residues. V dropped 3 bases and J dropped 4 bases, with 10 bases sitting between them. Germline V gives CDR1 LNHDA, CDR2 SQIVND (reference sequence).